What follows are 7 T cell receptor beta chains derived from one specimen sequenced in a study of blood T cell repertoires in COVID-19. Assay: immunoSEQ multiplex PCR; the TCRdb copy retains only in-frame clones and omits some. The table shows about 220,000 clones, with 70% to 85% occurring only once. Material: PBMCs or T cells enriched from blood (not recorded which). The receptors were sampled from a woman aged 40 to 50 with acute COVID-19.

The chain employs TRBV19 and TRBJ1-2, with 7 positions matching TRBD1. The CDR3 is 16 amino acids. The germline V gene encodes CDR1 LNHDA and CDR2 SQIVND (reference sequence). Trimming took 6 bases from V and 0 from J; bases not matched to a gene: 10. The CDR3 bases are TGTGCCAGTAGAGTGGGACAGCCTGAGTCTAACTATGGCTACACCTTC. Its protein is CASRVGQPESNYGYTF. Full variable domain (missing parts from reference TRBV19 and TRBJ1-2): DGGITQSPKYLFRKEGQNVTLSCEQNLNHDAMYWYRQDPGQGLRLIYYSQIVNDFQKGDIAEGYSVSREKKESFPLTVTSAQKNPTAFYLCASRVGQPESNYGYTFGSGTRLTVV.

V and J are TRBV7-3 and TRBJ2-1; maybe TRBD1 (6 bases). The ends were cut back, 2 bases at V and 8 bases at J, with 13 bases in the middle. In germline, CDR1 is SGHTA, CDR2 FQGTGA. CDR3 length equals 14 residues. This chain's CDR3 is CASSLSRQGHEQFF. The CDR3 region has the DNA TGTGCCAGCAGCTTATCACGGCAGGGGCATGAGCAGTTCTTC.

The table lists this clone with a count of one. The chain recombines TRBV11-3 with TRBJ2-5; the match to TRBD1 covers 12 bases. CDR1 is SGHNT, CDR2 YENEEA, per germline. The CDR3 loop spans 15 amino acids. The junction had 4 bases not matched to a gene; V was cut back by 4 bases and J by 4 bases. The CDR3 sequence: CASSSGTGGAETQYF. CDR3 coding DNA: TGTGCCAGCAGCTCGGGGACAGGGGGCGCAGAGACCCAGTACTTC.

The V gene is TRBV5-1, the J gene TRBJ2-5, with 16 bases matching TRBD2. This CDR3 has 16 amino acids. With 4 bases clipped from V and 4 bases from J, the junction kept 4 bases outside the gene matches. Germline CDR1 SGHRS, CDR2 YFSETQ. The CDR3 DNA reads TGCGCCAGCAGCCCCGGGACTAGCGGGGGGGGAGAGACCCAGTACTTC. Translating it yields CASSPGTSGGGETQYF. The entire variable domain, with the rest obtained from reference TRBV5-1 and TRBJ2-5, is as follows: KAGVTQTPRYLIKTRGQQVTLSCSPISGHRSVSWYQQTPGQGLQFLFEYFSETQRNKGNFPGRFSGRQFSNSRSEMNVSTLELGDSALYLCASSPGTSGGGETQYFGPGTRLLVL.

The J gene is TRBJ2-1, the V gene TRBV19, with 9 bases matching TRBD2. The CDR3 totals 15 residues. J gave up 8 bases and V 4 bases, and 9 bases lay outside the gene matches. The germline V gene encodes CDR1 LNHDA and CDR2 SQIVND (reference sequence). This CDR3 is CASSRGGTSRDEQFF. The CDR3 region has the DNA TGTGCCAGTAGTAGGGGCGGGACTAGCAGGGATGAGCAGTTCTTC.

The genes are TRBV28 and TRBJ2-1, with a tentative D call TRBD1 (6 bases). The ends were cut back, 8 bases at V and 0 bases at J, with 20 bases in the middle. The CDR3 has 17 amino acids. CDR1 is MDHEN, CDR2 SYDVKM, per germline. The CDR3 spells CASDRLGTRSSYNEQFF. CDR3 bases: TGTGCCAGCGACCGCCTCGGGACACGCAGCTCCTACAATGAGCAGTTCTTC.

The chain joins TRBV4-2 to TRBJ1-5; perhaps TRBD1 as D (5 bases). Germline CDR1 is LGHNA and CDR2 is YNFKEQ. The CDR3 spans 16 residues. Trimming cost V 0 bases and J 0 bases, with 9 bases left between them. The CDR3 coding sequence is TGTGCCAGCAGCCAAGAAACAGGAGTTAGCAATCAGCCCCAGCATTTT. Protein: CASSQETGVSNQPQHF.